The 10 T cell receptor beta chains reported below all come from one sample, sequenced in a study of T cells in Graves' hyperthyroidism and ophthalmopathy. Amplification of TCR beta CDR3 regions was performed using RNA transcripts as template. The HTBI primer set drove a first-round RT-PCR of the TCR CDR3. MiXCR, run by TCRdb on the multiplex PCR reads, gives a single entry per CDR3 protein. The sample shows fewer than 40,000 distinct CDR3 sequences, around 52% of them seen only once. The sample consisted of blood. These receptors were collected from a woman between 35 and 50 years old with Graves' ophthalmopathy.

This clonotype was counted at least ten times. V usage is TRBV11-2 and J usage is TRBJ2-3, with 11 bases fitting TRBD2. The ends lost 5 bases at V and 0 bases at J; junction bases unmatched: 7. The V gene's germline CDR1 is SGHAT and CDR2 FQNNGV. The CDR3 has 17 amino acids. CDR3 sequence reads: CASSPKPSGGSTDTQYF. CDR3 sequence (DNA): TGTGCCAGCAGCCCCAAACCTAGCGGGGGGAGCACAGATACGCAGTATTTT.

This rearrangement joins TRBV28 to TRBJ2-7, with unresolved D. Trimming left V 1 base short and J 2 bases short, with 12 bases between. The CDR3 is made up of 15 amino acids. Germline V lookup: CDR1 MDHEN, CDR2 SYDVKM. For the CDR3, the DNA is TGTGCCAGCAGTTTATTTGGCAAGCGCGCCTACGAGCAGTACTTC. It translates to CASSLFGKRAYEQYF.

Notes on this clonotype: Sequence at one end of the junction differs from germline and may be a read error. The chain carries TRBV19 and TRBJ2-1, with a tentative D call TRBD2 (6 bases). The CDR3 has 15 residues. CDR1 and CDR2 (germline): LNHDA, SQIVND (reference sequence). The CDR3 spells CASSTFPGGQNGQFF. CDR3 DNA sequence: TGTGCCAGTAGTACATTCCCCGGGGGTCAGAATGGGCAGTTCTTC.

This clonotype was detected ten times or more. This chain's CDR3 is CSVLGQKETQYF. DNA of the CDR3: TGCAGCGTCCTGGGACAGAAAGAGACCCAGTACTTC. The V and J genes are TRBV29-1 and TRBJ2-5; 7 nucleotides line up with TRBD1. V lost 6 bases and J lost 3; bases outside the gene matches: 4. This CDR3 has 12 residues. The germline V gene encodes CDR1 SQVTM and CDR2 ANQGSEA.

This chain joins TRBV5-5 and TRBJ2-3; no definite D call. The CDR3 loop spans 13 amino acids. V was shortened by 3 bases and J by 4 bases, with 9 bases between the two germline ends. In germline, CDR1 is SGHKS, CDR2 YYEKEE (reference sequence). The CDR3 spells CASSYRGADTQYF. For the CDR3, the DNA is TGTGCCAGCAGCTATCGTGGGGCAGATACGCAGTATTTT. The whole variable domain, filled in from reference TRBV5-5 and TRBJ2-3, reads DAGVTQSPTHLIKTRGQQVTLRCSPISGHKSVSWYQQVLGQGPQFIFQYYEKEERGRGNFPDRFSARQFPNYSSELNVNALLLGDSALYLCASSYRGADTQYFGPGTRLTVL.

This clonotype rates as medium-sized. This chain joins TRBV7-6 and TRBJ2-7, with 8 positions matching TRBD1. V was clipped by 3 bases and J by 1 base; unmatched bases: 2. Looked up from germline, CDR1 is SGHVS and CDR2 is FNYEAQ. This CDR3 spans 14 amino acids. The CDR3 loop reads CASSLGQDSYEQYF. The CDR3 DNA follows: TGTGCCAGCAGCTTGGGACAGGATTCCTACGAGCAGTACTTC.

The rearrangement joins TRBV10-1 to TRBJ1-2; 9 nucleotides line up with TRBD1. The CDR3 spans 12 residues. Germline assignment: CDR1 WNHNN and CDR2 SYGVQD (reference sequence). The junction had 6 bases not matched to a gene; V was cut back by 9 bases and J by 7 bases. CDR3 sequence reads: CARPGQGGGYTF. CDR3 in DNA: TGCGCCAGGCCGGGACAGGGAGGTGGCTACACCTTC.

This clonotype was counted ten times or more. V and J are TRBV12-3 or TRBV12-4 and TRBJ2-7; D remains unclear. This CDR3 comprises 12 residues. Trimming removed 6 bases from V and 2 bases from J, with 8 bases in between. The CDR3 spells CASRYGTYEQYF. In nucleotides, the CDR3 is TGTGCCAGCAGGTATGGAACCTACGAGCAGTACTTC.

This clonotype has at least ten counts. This sequence joins TRBV9 and TRBJ2-3; D is perhaps TRBD2 (5 bases). Germline-derived CDR1 and CDR2 are SGDLS and YYNGEE. The CDR3 has 15 residues. V was cut by 0 bases and J by 2 bases, with 10 bases left in between. The CDR3 loop reads CASSVGADFTDTQYF. CDR3 DNA: TGTGCCAGCAGCGTAGGGGCGGACTTCACAGATACGCAGTATTTT.

This chain joins TRBV19 and TRBJ1-4, with D unclear. Trimming took off 5 bases at V and 7 bases at J, with 14 bases between the two ends. CDR3 length: 14 amino acids. Germline CDR1 reads LNHDA; CDR2 reads SQIVND (reference sequence). CDR3 DNA: TGTGCCAGTAGTCCATGGACCCAATCTGAAAAACTGTTTTTT. Translation: CASSPWTQSEKLFF.